These 16 T cell receptor beta chains came from one sample sequenced in a study of T cells in Graves' hyperthyroidism and ophthalmopathy. Using RNA transcripts as the source, TCR beta CDR3 regions were amplified. During a first-round RT-PCR of the TCR CDR3, the HTBI primer set was used. TCRdb re-called the multiplex PCR reads with MiXCR, one entry per CDR3 protein. Of around 350,000 distinct CDR3 sequences in the sample, roughly 15% are singletons; the top ten hold under 25%. The specimen was blood. Receptors originate from a woman aged 60-75 years with Graves' ophthalmopathy.

The sample holds many counts of this clonotype. The chain has TRBV28 and TRBJ1-2; maybe TRBD1 (6 bases). The CDR3 has 13 amino acids. Per the germline V gene, CDR1 is MDHEN and CDR2 is SYDVKM. Trimming removed 3 bases from V and 8 bases from J, with 13 bases in between. The CDR3 DNA reads TGTGCCAGCAGTTTGATGGGGGCAGGGGGCTACACCTTC. Its translation is CASSLMGAGGYTF.

This clonotype was observed many times. The genes are TRBV20-1 and TRBJ2-7; TRBD2 agrees at 11 bases. Losses at the gene ends were 1 base for V and 2 bases for J; bases not matched to a gene: 1. CDR3 size: 14 residues. The germline CDR1 and CDR2 sequences are DFQATT and SNEGSKA (reference sequence). The CDR3 spells CSARVAGGPYEQYF. DNA of the CDR3: TGCAGTGCTAGAGTAGCGGGAGGGCCCTACGAGCAGTACTTC.

This clonotype was counted at least ten times. This chain connects TRBV5-1 to TRBJ2-5, with 9 bases that match TRBD1. The germline CDR1 and CDR2 sequences are SGHRS and YFSETQ. V lost 4 bases, J lost 5 bases, and 12 bases stayed unmatched. The CDR3 covers 16 residues. DNA of the CDR3: TGCGCCAGCAGCCCTTCCTTGACAGGGGGTAGGGAGACCCAGTACTTC. Translating gives CASSPSLTGGRETQYF.

The chain links TRBV19 to TRBJ2-3; weak D call: TRBD1 (6 bases). The ends were cut back, 3 bases at V and 0 bases at J, with 13 bases in the middle. This CDR3 contains 16 residues. Germline V gene sequence: CDR1 LNHDA, CDR2 SQIVND (reference sequence). In nucleotides, the CDR3 is TGTGCCAGTAGTATTACTGGACAGCTAAGCACAGATACGCAGTATTTT. Translating gives CASSITGQLSTDTQYF.

This clonotype was found many times. This chain links TRBV12-3 or TRBV12-4 with TRBJ1-1; D is possibly TRBD1 (5 bases). The germline V and J ends were trimmed by 6 bases and 5 bases, with 19 bases remaining between them. CDR3 size: 15 residues. CDR3 bases: TGTGCCAGCAGCCTTCTCTCGGGGGGGAGGACTGAAGCTTTCTTT. It codes for CASSLLSGGRTEAFF.

V and J are TRBV5-1 and TRBJ2-5, with D tentatively TRBD2 (6 bases). The CDR3 consists of 16 residues. V shed 0 bases and J shed 0 bases, with 12 bases lying between them. Per germline, CDR1 SGHRS and CDR2 YFSETQ. Written as DNA, the CDR3 is TGCGCCAGCAGCTTGGCCGGGACTCCGTACCAAGAGACCCAGTACTTC. This codes for CASSLAGTPYQETQYF.

This clonotype was seen many times. The chain uses TRBV12-3 or TRBV12-4 and TRBJ2-1, with D tentatively TRBD2 (6 bases). The CDR3 consists of 16 residues. V was trimmed by 7 bases and J by 1 base, leaving 17 bases between them. The CDR3 DNA follows: TGTGCCAGCATCAACCTGGGGGGAGGTTCCTACAATGAGCAGTTCTTC. Its translation is CASINLGGGSYNEQFF.

The V and J genes are TRBV12-3 or TRBV12-4 and TRBJ2-2, with D perhaps matching TRBD1 or TRBD2 (5 bases each). V was clipped by 6 bases and J by 5 bases, with 10 bases between them. CDR3 length: 13 residues. The chain's CDR3 is CASSPGQTGELFF. The CDR3 DNA follows: TGTGCCAGCAGCCCGGGGCAGACCGGGGAGCTGTTTTTT.

About this clonotype: One end of the junction is discordant with germline, which a read error may explain. The gene calls are TRBV4-2 and TRBJ2-7; D not certain. CDR3 length equals 14 residues. Germline V gene data show CDR1 as LGHNA and CDR2 as YNFKEQ. DNA of the CDR3: TGTGCCAGCAGCCAAGAGTACGGATTCTACGAGCAGTGCTTC. Protein: CASSQEYGFYEQCF.

Ten or more counts support this clonotype. The rearrangement uses TRBV2 and TRBJ2-1; a possible D gene is TRBD2 (7 bases). In germline, CDR1 is SNHLY, CDR2 FYNNEI. The CDR3 covers 15 residues. V lost 7 bases to trimming and J lost 4 bases, with 17 bases between them. The CDR3 reads CASTSLGGGYNEQFF. The CDR3 coding sequence is TGTGCCAGCACCTCCCTAGGGGGGGGTTACAATGAGCAGTTCTTC.

A word on this clonotype: A much more abundant neighbour one base away suggests this may be a read error. This chain links TRBV7-8 with TRBJ2-3, with 10 positions matching TRBD2. The CDR3 spans 16 residues. The V and J ends lost 4 bases and 2 bases, in that order; junction bases with no gene match: 6. Germline lookup yields CDR1 SGHVS and CDR2 FQNEAQ. CDR3: CASSSRGLANTDTQYF. CDR3 bases: TGTGCCAGCAGCTCTCGGGGACTAGCGAACACAGATACGCAGTATTTT. Full variable domain (remainder filled in from reference TRBV7-8 and TRBJ2-3): GAGVSQSPRYKVAKRGQDVALRCDPISGHVSLFWYQQALGQGPEFLTYFQNEAQLDKSGLPSDRFFAERPEGSVSTLKIQRTQQEDSAVYLCASSSRGLANTDTQYFGPGTRLTVL.

In this sample, this clonotype turned up many times. The chain has TRBV6-1 and TRBJ2-5; D gene ambiguous. The CDR3 runs 11 residues. Per the germline V gene, CDR1 is MNHNS and CDR2 is SASEGT. V was cut by 7 bases and J by 2 bases, with 5 bases left in between. The CDR3 spells CASTLQETQYF. CDR3 nucleotides: TGTGCCAGCACTCTACAAGAGACCCAGTACTTC.

The chain is built from TRBV14 and TRBJ2-1, with TRBD2 matching 8 bases. This CDR3 is 15 amino acids long. Losses at the gene ends were 4 bases for V and 5 bases for J; bases not matched to a gene: 7. Germline CDR1 and CDR2: SGHDN and FVKESK. The CDR3: CASSLSGRKDNEQFF. CDR3 DNA: TGTGCCAGCAGCCTCAGCGGGAGAAAGGACAATGAGCAGTTCTTC.

This clonotype has just a few counts. An end of the junction does not agree with germline; a read error may underlie this. The chain combines TRBV5-1 with TRBJ2-5; 9 bases line up with TRBD2. CDR3 size: 15 residues. The germline gives CDR1 SGHRS, CDR2 YFSETQ. Here the CDR3 reads CASSLMGVAGEAQYF. In nucleotides, the CDR3 is TGCGCCAGCAGCTTGATGGGGGTAGCGGGAGAGGCCCAGTACTTC. The whole variable domain, remainder taken from reference TRBV5-1 and TRBJ2-5, is KAGVTQTPRYLIKTRGQQVTLSCSPISGHRSVSWYQQTPGQGLQFLFEYFSETQRNKGNFPGRFSGRQFSNSRSEMNVSTLELGDSALYLCASSLMGVAGEAQYFGPGTRLLVL.

The V gene is TRBV11-2, the J gene TRBJ2-6; D is unresolved. Germline V gene data show CDR1 as SGHAT and CDR2 as FQNNGV. The CDR3 sequence is 20 residues long. With 1 base removed from V and 2 bases from J, the gap between germline ends came to 21 bases. The CDR3 region is CASSLVVMGQEIPGANVLTF. In nucleotides, the CDR3 is TGTGCCAGCAGCTTAGTAGTTATGGGTCAGGAAATCCCTGGGGCCAACGTCCTGACTTTC.

This clonotype was seen repeatedly, ten times or more. J is TRBJ2-3 and V is TRBV5-1; 8 bases match TRBD2. J lost 0 bases, V lost 0 bases, and 6 bases had no gene match. The CDR3 is 17 amino acids. Germline CDR1 SGHRS, CDR2 YFSETQ. The CDR3 DNA reads TGCGCCAGCAGCTTGGCCACAACTAGCGGAAGCACAGATACGCAGTATTTT. This codes for CASSLATTSGSTDTQYF.